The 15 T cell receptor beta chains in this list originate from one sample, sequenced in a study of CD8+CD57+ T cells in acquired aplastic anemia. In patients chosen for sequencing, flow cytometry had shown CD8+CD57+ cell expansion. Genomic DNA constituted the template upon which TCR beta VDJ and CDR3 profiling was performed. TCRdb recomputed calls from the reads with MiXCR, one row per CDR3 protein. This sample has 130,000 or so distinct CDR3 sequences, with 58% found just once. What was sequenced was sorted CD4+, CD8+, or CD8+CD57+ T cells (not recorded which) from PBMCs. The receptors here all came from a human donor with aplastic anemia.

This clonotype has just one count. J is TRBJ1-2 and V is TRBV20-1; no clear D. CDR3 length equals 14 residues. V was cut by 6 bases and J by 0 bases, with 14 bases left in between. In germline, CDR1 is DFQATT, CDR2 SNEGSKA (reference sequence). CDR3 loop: CSASDEGANYGYTF. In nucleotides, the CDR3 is TGCAGTGCCTCCGACGAGGGAGCTAACTATGGCTACACCTTC.

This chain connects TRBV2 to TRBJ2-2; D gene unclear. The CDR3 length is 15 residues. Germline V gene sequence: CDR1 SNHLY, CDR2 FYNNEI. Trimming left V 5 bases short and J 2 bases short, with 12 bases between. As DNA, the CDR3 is TGTGCCAGCAGTCACCTCAAGGACAACACCGGGGAGCTGTTTTTT. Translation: CASSHLKDNTGELFF.

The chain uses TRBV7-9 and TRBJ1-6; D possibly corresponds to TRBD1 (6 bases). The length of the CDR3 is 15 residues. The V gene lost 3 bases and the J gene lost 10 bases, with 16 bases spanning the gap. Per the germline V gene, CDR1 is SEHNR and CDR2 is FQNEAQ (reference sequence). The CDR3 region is CASSLDSISGSPLHF. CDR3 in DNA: TGTGCCAGCAGCTTGGACAGCATCAGCGGGTCACCCCTCCACTTT.

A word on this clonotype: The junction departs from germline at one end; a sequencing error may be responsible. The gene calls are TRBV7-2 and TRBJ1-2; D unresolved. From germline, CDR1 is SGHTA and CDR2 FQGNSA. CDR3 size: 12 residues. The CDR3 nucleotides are TGCGCCAGCAGCTTATTTGGGTGGGGCTACACCTTC. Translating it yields CASSLFGWGYTF.

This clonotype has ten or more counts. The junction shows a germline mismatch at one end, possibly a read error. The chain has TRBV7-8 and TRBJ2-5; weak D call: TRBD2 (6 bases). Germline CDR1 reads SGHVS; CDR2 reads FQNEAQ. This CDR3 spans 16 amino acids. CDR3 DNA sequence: TGTGCCAGCAGCTTAGGAATTAGCGGAACACAAGGGACCCAGTACTTC. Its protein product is CASSLGISGTQGTQYF.

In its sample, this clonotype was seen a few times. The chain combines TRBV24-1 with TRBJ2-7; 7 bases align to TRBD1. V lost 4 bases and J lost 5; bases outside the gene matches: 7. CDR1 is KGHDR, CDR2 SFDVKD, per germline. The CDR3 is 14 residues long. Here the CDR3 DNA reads TGTGCCACCAGTGACAACACAGGGGACAACGAGCAGTACTTC. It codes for CATSDNTGDNEQYF.

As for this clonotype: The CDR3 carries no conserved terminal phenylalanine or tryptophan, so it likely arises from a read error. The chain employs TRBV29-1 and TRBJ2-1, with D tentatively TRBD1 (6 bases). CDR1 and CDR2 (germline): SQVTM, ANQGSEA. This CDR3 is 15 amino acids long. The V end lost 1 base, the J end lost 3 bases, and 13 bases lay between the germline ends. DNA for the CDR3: TGCAGCGTTGAAGGAGGGCAGGGGATCTACAATGAGCAGTTCCTC. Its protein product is CSVEGGQGIYNEQFL.

In nucleotides, the CDR3 is TGTGCCAGCAGCGTAGGCCAGGGTCTCCTGGAGCAGTACTTC. This translates into CASSVGQGLLEQYF. The genes are TRBV9 and TRBJ2-7, with D possibly being TRBD1 (5 bases). Germline V CDR1 and CDR2: SGDLS, YYNGEE. This CDR3 comprises 14 residues. V dropped 0 bases and J dropped 7 bases, with 14 bases sitting between them. Full variable domain (rest looked up from reference TRBV9 and TRBJ2-7): DSGVTQTPKHLITATGQRVTLRCSPRSGDLSVYWYQQSLDQGLQFLIQYYNGEERAKGNILERFSAQQFPDLHSELNLSSLELGDSALYFCASSVGQGLLEQYFGPGTRLTVT.

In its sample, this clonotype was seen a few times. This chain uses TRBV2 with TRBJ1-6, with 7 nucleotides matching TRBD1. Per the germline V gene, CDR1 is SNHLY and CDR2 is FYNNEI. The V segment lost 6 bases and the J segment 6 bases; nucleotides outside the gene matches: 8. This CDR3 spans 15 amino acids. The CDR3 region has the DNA TGTGCCAGCAGGGCCGGGACAGTTACTAATTCACCCCTCCACTTT. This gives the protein CASRAGTVTNSPLHF.

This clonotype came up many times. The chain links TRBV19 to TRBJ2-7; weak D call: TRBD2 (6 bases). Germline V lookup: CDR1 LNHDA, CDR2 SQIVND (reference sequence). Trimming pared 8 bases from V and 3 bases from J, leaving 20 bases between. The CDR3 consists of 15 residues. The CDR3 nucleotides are TGTGCCAGTCGCCCCGTGGGACTGTCCTTCTACGAGCAGTACTTC. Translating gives CASRPVGLSFYEQYF.

The CDR3 DNA reads as TGTGCCTGGAGTGCGGGGGTCGAGCAGTACTTC. It is translated as CAWSAGVEQYF. The chain recombines TRBV19 with TRBJ2-7; TRBD2 matches 7 bases. The CDR3 is 11 residues long. J lost 6 bases, V lost 11 bases, and 7 bases had no gene match. CDR1 is LNHDA and CDR2 is SQIVND in the germline V gene (reference sequence). Supplemented by reference TRBV19 and TRBJ2-7, the full variable domain reads DGGITQSPKYLFRKEGQNVTLSCEQNLNHDAMYWYRQDPGQGLRLIYYSQIVNDFQKGDIAEGYSVSREKKESFPLTVTSAQKNPTAFYLCAWSAGVEQYFGPGTRLTVT.

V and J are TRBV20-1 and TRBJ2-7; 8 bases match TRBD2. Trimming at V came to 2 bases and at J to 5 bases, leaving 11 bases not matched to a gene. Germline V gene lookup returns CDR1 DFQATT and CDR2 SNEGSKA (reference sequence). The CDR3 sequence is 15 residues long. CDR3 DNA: TGCAGTGCTAGACCACCGACTAGCGTCGGGGACGAGCAGTACTTC. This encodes CSARPPTSVGDEQYF.

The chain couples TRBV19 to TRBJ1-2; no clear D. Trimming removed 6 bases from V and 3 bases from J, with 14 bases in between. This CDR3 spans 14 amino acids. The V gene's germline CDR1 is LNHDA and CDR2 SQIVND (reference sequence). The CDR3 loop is CASSWQVSDYGYTF. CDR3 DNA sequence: TGTGCCAGTAGCTGGCAGGTGAGCGACTATGGCTACACCTTC. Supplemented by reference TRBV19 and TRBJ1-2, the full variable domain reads DGGITQSPKYLFRKEGQNVTLSCEQNLNHDAMYWYRQDPGQGLRLIYYSQIVNDFQKGDIAEGYSVSREKKESFPLTVTSAQKNPTAFYLCASSWQVSDYGYTFGSGTRLTVV.

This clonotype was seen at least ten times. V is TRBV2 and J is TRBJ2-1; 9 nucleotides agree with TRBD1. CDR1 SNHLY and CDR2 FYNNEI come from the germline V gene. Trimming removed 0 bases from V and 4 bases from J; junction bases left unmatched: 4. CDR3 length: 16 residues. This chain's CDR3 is CASSEALDRGYNEQFF. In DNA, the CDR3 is TGTGCCAGCAGTGAAGCGCTGGACAGGGGTTACAATGAGCAGTTCTTC.

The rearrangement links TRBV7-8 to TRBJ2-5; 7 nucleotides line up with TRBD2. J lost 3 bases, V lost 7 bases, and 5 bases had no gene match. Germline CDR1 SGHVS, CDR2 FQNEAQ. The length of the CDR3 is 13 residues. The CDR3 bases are TGTGCCAGCAACTCCCGGGGGGAAGAGACCCAGTACTTC. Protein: CASNSRGEETQYF.